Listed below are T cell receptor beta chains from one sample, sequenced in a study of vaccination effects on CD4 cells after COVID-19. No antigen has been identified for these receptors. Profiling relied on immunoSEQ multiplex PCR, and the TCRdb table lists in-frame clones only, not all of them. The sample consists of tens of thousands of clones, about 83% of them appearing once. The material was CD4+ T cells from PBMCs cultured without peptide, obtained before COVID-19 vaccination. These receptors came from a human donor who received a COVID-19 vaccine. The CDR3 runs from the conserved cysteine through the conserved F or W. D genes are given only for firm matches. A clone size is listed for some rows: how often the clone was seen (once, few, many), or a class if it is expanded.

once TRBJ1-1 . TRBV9 TGTGCCAGCAGCGTAGGGGCGGTGGACACTGAAGCTTTCTTT CASSVGAVDTEAFF
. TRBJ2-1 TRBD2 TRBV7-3 TGTGCCAGCAGCACTCCGACTAGCGGGGGGCAAAGCTCCTACAATGAGCAGTTCTTC CASSTPTSGGQSSYNEQFF
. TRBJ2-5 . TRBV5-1 TGCGCCAGCAGCCAACGTGGGGGCGGCGGGGAGACCCAGTACTTC CASSQRGGGGETQYF
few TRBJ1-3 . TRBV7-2 TGTGCCAGCAGCTTACGGGGGCTGGGGGGAAACACCATATATTTT CASSLRGLGGNTIYF
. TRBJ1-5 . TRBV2 TGTGCCAGCAGCGTCGACAGAAATTATAGCAATCAGCCCCAGCATTTT CASSVDRNYSNQPQHF
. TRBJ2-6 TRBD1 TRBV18 TGTGCCAGCTCACCTCAGACAGGGGGCCCCTCTGGGGCCAACGTCCTGACTTTC CASSPQTGGPSGANVLTF
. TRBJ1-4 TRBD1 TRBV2 TGTGCCAGCAGAGATACAGGGGCCTGGGAAAAACTGTTTTTT CASRDTGAWEKLFF
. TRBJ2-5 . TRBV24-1 TGTGCCACCAGTGATTCCGGGGGACCGAGGACCCAGTACTTC CATSDSGGPRTQYF
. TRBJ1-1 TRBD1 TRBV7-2 TGTGCCAGCAGCTACCAGGGGGCGGGGAACACTGAAGCTTTCTTT CASSYQGAGNTEAFF
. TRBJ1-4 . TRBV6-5 TGTGCCAGTCATAAAATACAAACTAATGAAAAACTGTTTTTT CASHKIQTNEKLFF
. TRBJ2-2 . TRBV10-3 TGTGCCATCAGTCGGACCACCGCCGGGGAGCTGTTTTTT CAISRTTAGELFF
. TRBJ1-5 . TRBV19 TGTGCCAGTAGACCCGGACCGGGCCCCAATAGCAATCAGCCCCAGCATTTT CASRPGPGPNSNQPQHF
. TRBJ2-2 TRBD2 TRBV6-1 TGTGCCAGCACCCGTACTAGCGCGACCGGGGAGCTGTTTTTT CASTRTSATGELFF
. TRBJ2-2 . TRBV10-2 TGCGCCAGCAGTAGGGACCGACCTACCGGGGAGCTGTTTTTT CASSRDRPTGELFF
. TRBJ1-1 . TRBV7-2 TGTGCCAGCAGCATTACCCCTCCGGAGTCTTACACTGAAGCTTTCTTT CASSITPPESYTEAFF
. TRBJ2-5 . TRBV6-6 TGTGCCAGCAGCCCCCTTTGGGAGACCCAGTACTTC CASSPLWETQYF
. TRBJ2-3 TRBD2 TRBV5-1 TGCGCCAGCAGCCCACGGACTAGTTGGGATGCAGATACGCAGTATTTT CASSPRTSWDADTQYF
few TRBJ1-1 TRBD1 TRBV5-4 TGTGCCAGCAGCTTGGTTATGGACAGGATTGATGAAGCTTTCTTT CASSLVMDRIDEAFF
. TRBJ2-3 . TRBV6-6 TGTGCCAGCACATCCCTCCGCTTCACAGATACGCAGTATTTT CASTSLRFTDTQYF
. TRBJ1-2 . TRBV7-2 TGTGCCAGCAGCTCGTCTGGAGGCTACACCTTC CASSSSGGYTF
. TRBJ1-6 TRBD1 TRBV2 TGTGCCAGCTTCGGGACAGGGGGGACCTATAATTCACCCCTCCACTTT CASFGTGGTYNSPLHF
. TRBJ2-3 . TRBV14 TGTGCCAGCAGCCAAGATAAGCGTCTAGCTTTCACAGATACGCAGTATTTT CASSQDKRLAFTDTQYF
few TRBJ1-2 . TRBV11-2 TGTGCCAGCCGCGACTCAGGCTCCACATGGGTGGGCTATGGCTACACCTTC CASRDSGSTWVGYGYTF
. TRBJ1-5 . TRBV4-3 TGCGCCAGCAGCTCGACGACATCCAGGGTTAGCAATCAGCCCCAGCATTTT CASSSTTSRVSNQPQHF
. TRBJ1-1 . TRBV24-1 TGTGCCACCAGTGATTCAAAAAGGGGGAACACTGAAGCTTTCTTT CATSDSKRGNTEAFF
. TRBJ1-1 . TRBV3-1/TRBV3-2 TGTGCCAGCAGCCAAGGTTCCGACACTGAAGCTTTCTTT CASSQGSDTEAFF
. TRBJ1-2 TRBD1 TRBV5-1 TGCGCCAGCAGCTCAGGGACAGGCGTTAACTATGGCTACACCTTC CASSSGTGVNYGYTF
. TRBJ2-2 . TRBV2 TGTGCCAGCAGTGGCCAGGTCGGGGAGCTGTTTTTT CASSGQVGELFF
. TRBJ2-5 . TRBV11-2 TGTGCCAGCAGCCTAGTCGGGGGCGGGAAGACCCAGTACTTC CASSLVGGGKTQYF
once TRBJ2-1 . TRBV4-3 TGCGCCAGCAGCAATAGCGGTTACAATGAGCAGTTCTTC CASSNSGYNEQFF
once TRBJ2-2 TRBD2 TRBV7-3 TGTGCCAGCAGCTTAAAAGCCTCAGCGGGGGTTACCGGGGAGCTGTTTTTT CASSLKASAGVTGELFF
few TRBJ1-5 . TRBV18 TGTGCCAGCTCAGAGGGACACCTTAGCAATCAGCCCCAGCATTTT CASSEGHLSNQPQHF
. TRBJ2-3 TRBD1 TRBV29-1 TGCAGCGTTGAGCAGGGGGCGGCAGATACGCAGTATTTT CSVEQGAADTQYF
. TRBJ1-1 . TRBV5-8 TGTGCCAGCAGCACTGGACAAACCTTGAACACTGAAGCTTTCTTT CASSTGQTLNTEAFF
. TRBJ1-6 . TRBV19 TGTGCCAGTAGGCCCCCCCACCTCGGCCGCCCTTCACCCCTCCACTTT CASRPPHLGRPSPLHF
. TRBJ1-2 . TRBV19 TGTGCCAGTAGTATCTTTCCGGGGGCCGGTGGCTACACCTTC CASSIFPGAGGYTF
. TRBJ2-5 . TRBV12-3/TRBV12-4 TGTGCCAGCAGCCAGTACCAAGAGACCCAGTACTTC CASSQYQETQYF
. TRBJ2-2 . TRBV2 TGTGCCAGCAGTGTCCAGCGCGCGAACACCGGGGAGCTGTTTTTT CASSVQRANTGELFF
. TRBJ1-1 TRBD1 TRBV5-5 TGTGCCAGCAGCTTGCTTTGGGGGACAGGTCGAAACACTGAAGCTTTCTTT CASSLLWGTGRNTEAFF
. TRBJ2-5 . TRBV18 TGTGCCAGCTCACAGTCCACAGGGAAAGAGACCCAGTACTTC CASSQSTGKETQYF